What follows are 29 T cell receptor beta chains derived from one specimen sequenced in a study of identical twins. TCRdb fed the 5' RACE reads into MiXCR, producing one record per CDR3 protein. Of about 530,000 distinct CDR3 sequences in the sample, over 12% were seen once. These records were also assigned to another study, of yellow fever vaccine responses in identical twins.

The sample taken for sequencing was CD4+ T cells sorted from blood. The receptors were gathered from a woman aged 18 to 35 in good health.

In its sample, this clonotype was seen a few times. In nucleotides, the CDR3 is TGTGCCACCAGTGATCGGCTCATCGATGGCTACACCTTC. Its protein product is CATSDRLIDGYTF. The rearrangement links TRBV24-1 to TRBJ1-2; D is undetermined. Germline assignment: CDR1 KGHDR and CDR2 SFDVKD. V lost 3 bases, J lost 6 bases, and 10 bases lay in between. This CDR3 has 13 amino acids.

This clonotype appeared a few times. This chain's CDR3 is CSADSQIPGELFF. As DNA, the CDR3 is TGCAGTGCTGACTCACAGATTCCCGGGGAGCTGTTTTTT. The chain combines TRBV20-1 with TRBJ2-2; the D is unclear. The V gene's germline CDR1 is DFQATT and CDR2 SNEGSKA (reference sequence). CDR3 size: 13 residues. Trimming removed 5 bases from V and 6 bases from J, with 13 bases in between.

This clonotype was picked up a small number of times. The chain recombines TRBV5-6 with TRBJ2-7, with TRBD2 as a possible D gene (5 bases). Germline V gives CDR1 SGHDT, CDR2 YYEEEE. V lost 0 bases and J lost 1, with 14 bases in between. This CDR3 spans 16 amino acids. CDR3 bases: TGTGCCAGCAGCTTGGCCGGGGTGACGAAGTCCTACGAGCAGTACTTC. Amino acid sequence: CASSLAGVTKSYEQYF.

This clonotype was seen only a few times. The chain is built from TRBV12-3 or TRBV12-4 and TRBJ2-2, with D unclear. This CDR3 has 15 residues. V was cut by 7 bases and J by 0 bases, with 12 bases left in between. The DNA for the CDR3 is TGTGCCAGCACAAAAGGACCGGCGAACACCGGGGAGCTGTTTTTT. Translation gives CASTKGPANTGELFF.

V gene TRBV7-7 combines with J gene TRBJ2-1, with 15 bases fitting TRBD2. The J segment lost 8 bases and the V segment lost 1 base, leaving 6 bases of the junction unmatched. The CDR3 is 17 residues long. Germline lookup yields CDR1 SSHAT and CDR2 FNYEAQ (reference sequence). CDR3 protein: CASSLGGLAGGRHEQFF. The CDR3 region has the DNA TGTGCCAGCAGCTTAGGTGGACTAGCGGGAGGGCGGCATGAGCAGTTCTTC. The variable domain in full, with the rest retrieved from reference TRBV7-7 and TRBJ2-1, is GAGVSQSPRYKVTKRGQDVTLRCDPISSHATLYWYQQALGQGPEFLTYFNYEAQPDKSGLPSDRFSAERPEGSISTLTIQRTEQRDSAMYRCASSLGGLAGGRHEQFFGPGTRLTVL.

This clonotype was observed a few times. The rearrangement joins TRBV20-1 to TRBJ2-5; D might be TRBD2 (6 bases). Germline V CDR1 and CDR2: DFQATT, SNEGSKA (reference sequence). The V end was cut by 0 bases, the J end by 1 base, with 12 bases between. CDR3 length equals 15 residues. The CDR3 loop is CSARDGGSFQETQYF. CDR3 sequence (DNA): TGCAGTGCTAGAGATGGAGGGAGTTTCCAAGAGACCCAGTACTTC.

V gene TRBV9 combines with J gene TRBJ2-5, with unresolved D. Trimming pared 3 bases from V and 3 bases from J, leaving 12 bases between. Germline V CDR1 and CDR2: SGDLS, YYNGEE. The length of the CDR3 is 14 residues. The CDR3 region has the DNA TGTGCCAGCAGCGCGGCGGACCCGGAAGAGACCCAGTACTTC. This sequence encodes CASSAADPEETQYF.

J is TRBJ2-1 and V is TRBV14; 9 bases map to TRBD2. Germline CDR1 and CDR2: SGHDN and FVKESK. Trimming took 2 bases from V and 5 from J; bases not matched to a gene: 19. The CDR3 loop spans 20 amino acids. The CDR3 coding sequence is TGTGCCAGCAGCCAACCTAAAACTAGCGGGTCCCTAGAGAGGGACAATGAGCAGTTCTTC. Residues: CASSQPKTSGSLERDNEQFF.

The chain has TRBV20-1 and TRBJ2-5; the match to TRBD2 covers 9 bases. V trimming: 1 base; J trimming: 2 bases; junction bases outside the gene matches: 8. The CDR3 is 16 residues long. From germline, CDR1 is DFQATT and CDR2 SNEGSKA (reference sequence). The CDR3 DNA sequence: TGCAGTGCTAGAGGGCTAGCGGGACGTACTCAAGAGACCCAGTACTTC. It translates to CSARGLAGRTQETQYF.

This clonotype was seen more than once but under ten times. The CDR3: CASSLATGFTDTQYF. The CDR3 DNA is TGCGCCAGCAGCTTGGCGACAGGATTCACAGATACGCAGTATTTT. The genes are TRBV5-1 and TRBJ2-3, with a weak D call TRBD1 (6 bases). The V and J ends lost 0 bases and 2 bases respectively, with 10 bases between them. The V gene's germline CDR1 is SGHRS and CDR2 YFSETQ. The CDR3 is made up of 15 amino acids.

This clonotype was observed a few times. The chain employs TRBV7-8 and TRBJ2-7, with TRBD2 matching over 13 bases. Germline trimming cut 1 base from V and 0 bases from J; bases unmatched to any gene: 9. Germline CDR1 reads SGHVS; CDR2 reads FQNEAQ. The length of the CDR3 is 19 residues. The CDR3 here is CASSLDTRTSGSSSYEQYF. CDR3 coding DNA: TGTGCCAGCAGCTTAGACACAAGGACTAGCGGGAGCAGCTCCTACGAGCAGTACTTC. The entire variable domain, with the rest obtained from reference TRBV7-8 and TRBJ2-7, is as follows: GAGVSQSPRYKVAKRGQDVALRCDPISGHVSLFWYQQALGQGPEFLTYFQNEAQLDKSGLPSDRFFAERPEGSVSTLKIQRTQQEDSAVYLCASSLDTRTSGSSSYEQYFGPGTRLTVT.

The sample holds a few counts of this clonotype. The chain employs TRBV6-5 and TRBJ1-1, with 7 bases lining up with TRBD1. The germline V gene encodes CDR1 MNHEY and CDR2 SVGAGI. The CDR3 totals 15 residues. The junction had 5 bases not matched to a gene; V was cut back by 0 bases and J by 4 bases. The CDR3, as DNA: TGTGCCAGCAGTTACTCGACCCCAGGGGGCACTGAAGCTTTCTTT. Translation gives CASSYSTPGGTEAFF.

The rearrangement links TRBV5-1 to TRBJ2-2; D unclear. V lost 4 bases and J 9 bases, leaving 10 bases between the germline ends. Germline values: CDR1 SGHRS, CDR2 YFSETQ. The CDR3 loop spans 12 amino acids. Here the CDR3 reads CASSAEFWELFF. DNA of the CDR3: TGCGCCAGCAGCGCAGAGTTTTGGGAGCTGTTTTTT.

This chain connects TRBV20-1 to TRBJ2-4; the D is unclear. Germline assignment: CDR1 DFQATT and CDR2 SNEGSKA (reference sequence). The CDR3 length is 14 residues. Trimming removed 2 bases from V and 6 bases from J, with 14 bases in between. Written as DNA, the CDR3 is TGCAGTGCTAGACCCGTGACCGATTCAAACATTCAGTACTTC. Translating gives CSARPVTDSNIQYF.

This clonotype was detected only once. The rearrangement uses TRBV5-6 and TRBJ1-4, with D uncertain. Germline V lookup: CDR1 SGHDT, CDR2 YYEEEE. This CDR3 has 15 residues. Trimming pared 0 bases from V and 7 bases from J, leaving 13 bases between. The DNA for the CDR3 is TGTGCCAGCAGCTTGGGTCCAGGAGCCGGTGAAAAACTGTTTTTT. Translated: CASSLGPGAGEKLFF.

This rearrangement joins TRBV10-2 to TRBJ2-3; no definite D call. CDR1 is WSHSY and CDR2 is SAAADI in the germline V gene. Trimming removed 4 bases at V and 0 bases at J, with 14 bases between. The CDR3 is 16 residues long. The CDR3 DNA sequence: TGCGCCAGCAGTGGACCTCTCAGGCCGAGCACAGATACGCAGTATTTT. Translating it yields CASSGPLRPSTDTQYF.

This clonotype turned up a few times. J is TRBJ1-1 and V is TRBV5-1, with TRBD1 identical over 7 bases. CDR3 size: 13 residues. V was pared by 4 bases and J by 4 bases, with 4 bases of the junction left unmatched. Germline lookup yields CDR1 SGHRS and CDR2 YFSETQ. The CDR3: CASSVGGSTEAFF. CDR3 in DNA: TGCGCCAGCAGCGTAGGGGGCAGCACTGAAGCTTTCTTT. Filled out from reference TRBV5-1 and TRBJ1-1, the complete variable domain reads KAGVTQTPRYLIKTRGQQVTLSCSPISGHRSVSWYQQTPGQGLQFLFEYFSETQRNKGNFPGRFSGRQFSNSRSEMNVSTLELGDSALYLCASSVGGSTEAFFGQGTRLTVV.

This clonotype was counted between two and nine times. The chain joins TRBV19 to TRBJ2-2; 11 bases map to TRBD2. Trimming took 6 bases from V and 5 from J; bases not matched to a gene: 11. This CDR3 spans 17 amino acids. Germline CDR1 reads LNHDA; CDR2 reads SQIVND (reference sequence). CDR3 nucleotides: TGTGCCAGTAGACCCGGCGGACTAGCGGGCGGGACCGGGGAGCTGTTTTTT. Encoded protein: CASRPGGLAGGTGELFF.

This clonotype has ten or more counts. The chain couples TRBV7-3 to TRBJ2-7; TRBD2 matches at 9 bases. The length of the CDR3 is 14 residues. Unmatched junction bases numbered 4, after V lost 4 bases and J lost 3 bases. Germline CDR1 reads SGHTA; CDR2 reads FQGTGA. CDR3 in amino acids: CASSYSGGNYEQYF. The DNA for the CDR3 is TGTGCCAGCAGCTATAGCGGGGGTAACTACGAGCAGTACTTC.

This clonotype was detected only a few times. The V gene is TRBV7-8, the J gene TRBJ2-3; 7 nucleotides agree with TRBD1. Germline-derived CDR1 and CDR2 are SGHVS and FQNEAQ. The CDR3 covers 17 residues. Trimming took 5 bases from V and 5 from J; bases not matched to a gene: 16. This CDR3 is CASSPTPQGQVGDTQYF. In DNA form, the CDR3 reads TGTGCCAGCAGCCCGACACCCCAAGGACAGGTCGGAGATACGCAGTATTTT.

DNA of the CDR3: TGTGCCAGCAGCTTAGTGGGCGGAGGGAGGAGCACAGATACGCAGTATTTT. It yields the protein CASSLVGGGRSTDTQYF. This chain connects TRBV11-2 to TRBJ2-3; D perhaps matches TRBD2 (6 bases). Trimming stripped 1 base from V and 0 bases from J, with 14 bases between. CDR3 size: 17 residues. Germline-derived CDR1 and CDR2 are SGHAT and FQNNGV.

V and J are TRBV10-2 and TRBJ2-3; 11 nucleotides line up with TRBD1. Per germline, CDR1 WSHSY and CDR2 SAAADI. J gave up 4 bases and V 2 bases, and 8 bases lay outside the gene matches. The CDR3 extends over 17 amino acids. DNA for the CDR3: TGCGCCAGCAGTGAGATGGGACAGGGGGGCCTCCCAGATACGCAGTATTTT. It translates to CASSEMGQGGLPDTQYF.

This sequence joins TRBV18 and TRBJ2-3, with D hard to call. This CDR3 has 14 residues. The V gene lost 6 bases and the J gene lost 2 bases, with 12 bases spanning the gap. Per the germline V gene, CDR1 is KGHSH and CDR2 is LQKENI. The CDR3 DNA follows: TGTGCCAGCTCGAGGACCGACGACACAGATACGCAGTATTTT. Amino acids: CASSRTDDTDTQYF.

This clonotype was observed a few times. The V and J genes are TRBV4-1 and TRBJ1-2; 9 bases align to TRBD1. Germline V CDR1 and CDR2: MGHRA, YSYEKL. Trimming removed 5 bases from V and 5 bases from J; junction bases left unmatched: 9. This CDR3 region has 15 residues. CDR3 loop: CASSARTGVGYGYTF. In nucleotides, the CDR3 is TGCGCCAGCAGCGCTCGGACAGGGGTTGGGTATGGCTACACCTTC.

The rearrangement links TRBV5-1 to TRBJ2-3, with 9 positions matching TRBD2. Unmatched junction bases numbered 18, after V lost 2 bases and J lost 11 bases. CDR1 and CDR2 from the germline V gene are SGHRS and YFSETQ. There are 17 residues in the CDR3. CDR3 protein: CASSLGFAGGPAGWQYF. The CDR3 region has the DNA TGCGCCAGCAGCTTAGGGTTTGCGGGGGGGCCGGCCGGATGGCAGTATTTT.

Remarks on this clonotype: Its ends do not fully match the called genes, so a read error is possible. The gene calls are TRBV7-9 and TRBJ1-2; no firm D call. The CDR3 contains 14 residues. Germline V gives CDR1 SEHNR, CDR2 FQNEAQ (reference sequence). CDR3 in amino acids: CASSSRRPDYRYTF. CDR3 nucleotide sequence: TGTGCCAGCAGCTCTAGAAGACCAGACTATCGCTACACCTTC.

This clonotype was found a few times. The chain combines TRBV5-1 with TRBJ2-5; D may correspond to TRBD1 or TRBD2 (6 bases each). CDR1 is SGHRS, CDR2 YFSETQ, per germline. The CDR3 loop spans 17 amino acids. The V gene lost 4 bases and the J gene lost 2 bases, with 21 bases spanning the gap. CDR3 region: CASSPGATSVGQETQYF. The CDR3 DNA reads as TGCGCCAGCAGCCCGGGGGCGACATCGGTGGGGCAAGAGACCCAGTACTTC.

The CDR3 loop is CASSPPYRNTGELFF. The CDR3 region has the DNA TGTGCCAGCAGCCCCCCGTACCGGAACACCGGGGAGCTGTTTTTT. The chain has TRBV7-8 and TRBJ2-2; D gene ambiguous. The V end was cut by 5 bases, the J end by 1 base, with 11 bases between. The CDR3 runs 15 residues. Germline values: CDR1 SGHVS, CDR2 FQNEAQ.

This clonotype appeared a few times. The CDR3, as DNA: TGTGCCAGCAGTGAAACTGAAGCTACAGCTTTCTTT. Translated: CASSETEATAFF. V gene TRBV6-1 combines with J gene TRBJ1-1; D remains unclear. V lost 2 bases, J lost 10 bases, and 11 bases lay in between. Germline CDR1 MNHNS, CDR2 SASEGT. The CDR3 sequence is 12 residues long.